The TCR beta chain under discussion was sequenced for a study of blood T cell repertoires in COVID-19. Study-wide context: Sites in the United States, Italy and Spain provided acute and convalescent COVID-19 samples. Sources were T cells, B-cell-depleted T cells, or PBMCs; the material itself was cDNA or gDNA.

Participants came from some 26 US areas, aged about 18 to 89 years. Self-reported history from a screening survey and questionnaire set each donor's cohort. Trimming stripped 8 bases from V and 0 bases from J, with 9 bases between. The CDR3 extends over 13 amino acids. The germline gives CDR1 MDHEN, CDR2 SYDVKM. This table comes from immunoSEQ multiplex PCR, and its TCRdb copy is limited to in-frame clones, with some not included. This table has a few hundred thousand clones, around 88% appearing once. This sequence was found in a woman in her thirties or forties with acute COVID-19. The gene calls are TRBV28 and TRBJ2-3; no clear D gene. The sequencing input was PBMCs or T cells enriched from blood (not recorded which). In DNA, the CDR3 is TGTGCCAGCGGTATCGGTAGCACAGATACGCAGTATTTT. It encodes CASGIGSTDTQYF. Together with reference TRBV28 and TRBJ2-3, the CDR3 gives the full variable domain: DVKVTQSSRYLVKRTGEKVFLECVQDMDHENMFWYRQDPGLGLRLIYFSYDVKMKEKGDIPEGYSVSREKKERFSLILESASTNQTSMYLCASGIGSTDTQYFGPGTRLTVL.